Following are 30 T cell receptor beta chains from one sample sequenced in a study of blood T cell repertoires in COVID-19. The assay was immunoSEQ multiplex PCR, and TCRdb's table has in-frame clones only and misses some. Here the sample spans almost 400,000 clones, around 92% being singletons. Sequencing was done on a sample of PBMCs or T cells enriched from blood (not recorded which). The receptor set was obtained from a young woman who had recovered from COVID-19.

J is TRBJ2-3 and V is TRBV3-1 (or the pseudogene TRBV3-2); D remains ambiguous. Looked up from germline, CDR1 is LGHDT and CDR2 is YNNKEL (reference sequence). The V and J ends lost 6 bases and 4 bases respectively, with 8 bases between them. The CDR3 runs to 12 residues. DNA of the CDR3: TGTGCCAGCAGTTCCACTGCAGATACGCAGTATTTT. Protein product: CASSSTADTQYF.

This CDR3 is CAISVEGRQPQHF. The DNA for the CDR3 is TGTGCCATCAGTGTTGAGGGAAGGCAGCCCCAGCATTTT. The chain employs TRBV10-3 and TRBJ1-5; D gene uncertain. CDR3 size: 13 residues. CDR1 is ENHRY, CDR2 SYGVKD, per germline. Trimming removed 4 bases at V and 7 bases at J, with 11 bases between.

This clone was seen just once. This chain uses TRBV18 with TRBJ2-1; tentative D call: TRBD2 (6 bases). V lost 4 bases and J 4 bases, leaving 8 bases between the germline ends. CDR1 and CDR2 from the germline V gene are KGHSH and LQKENI. This CDR3 contains 13 residues. CDR3 bases: TGTGCCAGCTCACTTGGGACTTACAATGAGCAGTTCTTC. This encodes CASSLGTYNEQFF.

J is TRBJ1-2 and V is TRBV27; 7 positions match TRBD1. V was pared by 2 bases and J by 2 bases, with 2 bases of the junction left unmatched. CDR1 is MNHEY, CDR2 SMNVEV, per germline (reference sequence). The CDR3 contains 14 residues. CDR3 nucleotides: TGTGCCAGCAGTTTAAAGGGGGCGAACTATGGCTACACCTTC. Protein sequence: CASSLKGANYGYTF.

This chain joins TRBV5-6 and TRBJ2-7, with 9 bases lining up with TRBD2. CDR1 is SGHDT and CDR2 is YYEEEE in the germline V gene. V gave up 7 bases and J gave up 0 bases; unmatched junction bases: 5. CDR3 length equals 14 residues. Here the CDR3 reads CASYPSGDSYEQYF. For the CDR3, the DNA is TGTGCCAGCTACCCTAGCGGGGACTCCTACGAGCAGTACTTC.

This chain links TRBV4-1 with TRBJ1-6; unclear D gene. Germline V gives CDR1 MGHRA, CDR2 YSYEKL. Deletions cut 0 bases from V and 4 bases from J, with 4 bases between. The CDR3 totals 14 residues. The CDR3 region has the DNA TGCGCCAGCAGCCAAGACGGTTATAATTCACCCCTCCACTTT. Translated, it gives CASSQDGYNSPLHF.

This chain uses TRBV11-2 with TRBJ1-1; D is ambiguous. There are 13 residues in the CDR3. The V gene lost 1 base and the J gene lost 6 bases, with 9 bases spanning the gap. The germline CDR1 and CDR2 sequences are SGHAT and FQNNGV. The CDR3 spells CASSLALGPEAFF. CDR3 coding DNA: TGTGCCAGCAGCTTAGCCTTGGGCCCTGAAGCTTTCTTT.

The V gene is TRBV4-2, the J gene TRBJ1-5, with 7 bases aligning to TRBD1. Germline V gives CDR1 LGHNA, CDR2 YNFKEQ. The CDR3 contains 15 residues. The ends lost 1 base at V and 3 bases at J; junction bases unmatched: 3. DNA of the CDR3: TGTGCCAGCAGCCAAGCGACAGGGAACAATCAGCCCCAGCATTTT. It specifies CASSQATGNNQPQHF.

This chain links TRBV7-2 with TRBJ1-3; no reliable D call. CDR1 and CDR2 from the germline V gene are SGHTA and FQGNSA. Trimming cost V 5 bases and J 4 bases, with 9 bases left between them. The length of the CDR3 is 13 residues. The CDR3 sequence: CASSDSAGNTIYF. Written as DNA, the CDR3 is TGTGCCAGCAGCGATTCCGCGGGAAACACCATATATTTT.

The DNA of the CDR3 is TGCAGCGTTGAAGGGGGGCGCGGGTACGAGCAGTACTTC. Protein sequence: CSVEGGRGYEQYF. The rearrangement links TRBV29-1 to TRBJ2-7; D is possibly TRBD1 (6 bases). The CDR3 contains 13 residues. With 1 base removed from V and 4 bases from J, the gap between germline ends came to 11 bases. From germline, CDR1 is SQVTM and CDR2 ANQGSEA.

The chain joins TRBV6-5 to TRBJ2-2; D possibly corresponds to TRBD1 (6 bases). This CDR3 region has 14 residues. Germline V gene lookup returns CDR1 MNHEY and CDR2 SVGAGI. V was trimmed by 6 bases and J by 0 bases, leaving 8 bases between them. CDR3 nucleotide sequence: TGTGCCAGCAGGTGGACAGCGAACACCGGGGAGCTGTTTTTT. Protein sequence: CASRWTANTGELFF.

The chain couples TRBV9 to TRBJ1-1, with 7 bases that match TRBD1. CDR1 and CDR2 (germline): SGDLS, YYNGEE. Trimming at V came to 0 bases and at J to 6 bases, leaving 8 bases not matched to a gene. The CDR3 runs to 15 residues. The CDR3 DNA follows: TGTGCCAGCAGCGTAGAGTACAGGGGAGAATCTGAAGCTTTCTTT. Its translation: CASSVEYRGESEAFF.

This sequence joins TRBV2 and TRBJ2-7; TRBD1 matches 8 bases. The CDR3 consists of 14 residues. J lost 2 bases, V lost 8 bases, and 8 bases had no gene match. Germline CDR1 SNHLY, CDR2 FYNNEI. CDR3 coding DNA: TGTGCCAGCGGCGACGGACAGGGAACCTACGAGCAGTACTTC. Its translation: CASGDGQGTYEQYF.

The chain combines TRBV24-1 with TRBJ2-3; 7 bases match TRBD1. Germline V gives CDR1 KGHDR, CDR2 SFDVKD. The CDR3 is 18 residues long. J was trimmed by 2 bases and V by 5 bases; bases with no gene match: 15. The CDR3 region is CATSGTVRGLPHTDTQYF. The CDR3 nucleotides are TGTGCCACCAGTGGGACGGTGAGGGGGCTCCCCCACACAGATACGCAGTATTTT.

The chain uses TRBV10-1 and TRBJ2-2, with D maybe TRBD1 (5 bases). Germline V gene data show CDR1 as WNHNN and CDR2 as SYGVQD (reference sequence). Trimming pared 5 bases from V and 0 bases from J, leaving 7 bases between. The CDR3 extends over 14 amino acids. The CDR3 loop reads CASSPTANTGELFF. The CDR3 DNA sequence: TGCGCCAGCAGTCCGACAGCGAACACCGGGGAGCTGTTTTTT.

The chain recombines TRBV11-2 with TRBJ2-1; 9 bases line up with TRBD2. CDR3 size: 16 residues. After removal of 9 bases from V and 4 bases from J, the junction contained 13 bases not matched to a gene. The V gene's germline CDR1 is SGHAT and CDR2 FQNNGV. CDR3 in amino acids: CASTARGAGGYNEQFF. The DNA for the CDR3 is TGTGCCAGTACGGCCCGGGGTGCGGGAGGGTACAATGAGCAGTTCTTC. Full variable domain (remainder filled in from reference TRBV11-2 and TRBJ2-1): EAGVAQSPRYKIIEKRQSVAFWCNPISGHATLYWYQQILGQGPKLLIQFQNNGVVDDSQLPKDRFSAERLKGVDSTLKIQPAKLEDSAVYLCASTARGAGGYNEQFFGPGTRLTVL.

The chain carries TRBV9 and TRBJ2-3, with 15 bases aligning to TRBD2. J lost 8 bases, V lost 0 bases, and 13 bases had no gene match. The germline gives CDR1 SGDLS, CDR2 YYNGEE. The CDR3 spans 19 residues. CDR3 nucleotides: TGTGCCAGCAGCGTAGGAAGAAAGGGACTAGCGGGGGGTTTGCGTACGCAGTATTTT. Amino acid sequence: CASSVGRKGLAGGLRTQYF.

This sequence joins TRBV7-3 and TRBJ1-2; 9 nucleotides line up with TRBD1. The V and J ends lost 3 bases and 2 bases, in that order; junction bases with no gene match: 10. The CDR3 is made up of 17 amino acids. In germline, CDR1 is SGHTA, CDR2 FQGTGA. This CDR3 is CASSLWTGAQINYGYTF. The CDR3 DNA sequence: TGTGCCAGCAGCTTGTGGACAGGGGCACAGATAAACTATGGCTACACCTTC. Based on the CDR3 plus reference TRBV7-3 and TRBJ1-2, the full variable domain is GAGVSQTPSNKVTEKGKYVELRCDPISGHTALYWYRQSLGQGPEFLIYFQGTGAADDSGLPNDRFFAVRPEGSVSTLKIQRTERGDSAVYLCASSLWTGAQINYGYTFGSGTRLTVV.

The chain recombines TRBV20-1 with TRBJ2-1, with 7 bases identical to TRBD1. The CDR3 has 14 amino acids. Germline V CDR1 and CDR2: DFQATT, SNEGSKA (reference sequence). With V trimmed by 3 bases and J by 2 bases, 4 bases remained unmatched. The CDR3 reads CSASGTVTYNEQFF. In DNA form, the CDR3 reads TGCAGTGCTAGTGGGACAGTGACCTACAATGAGCAGTTCTTC.

This clone was recorded only once. The chain is built from TRBV9 and TRBJ1-4; TRBD1 agrees at 8 bases. This CDR3 region has 15 residues. The V gene's germline CDR1 is SGDLS and CDR2 YYNGEE. With 4 bases clipped from V and 8 bases from J, the junction kept 10 bases outside the gene matches. The CDR3 DNA reads as TGTGCCAGCAGCTCCTTTGACAGGGGAAGGGAAAAACTGTTTTTT. This translates into CASSSFDRGREKLFF.

V and J are TRBV5-1 and TRBJ1-1; no clear D. The CDR3 runs 15 residues. Trimming pared 4 bases from V and 1 base from J, leaving 14 bases between. Germline CDR1 and CDR2: SGHRS and YFSETQ. CDR3 protein: CASSHRGEPNTEAFF. As DNA, the CDR3 is TGCGCCAGCAGCCACCGTGGGGAGCCGAACACTGAAGCTTTCTTT.

The chain uses TRBV5-6 and TRBJ2-7, with unresolved D. The V and J ends lost 4 bases and 4 bases respectively, with 18 bases between them. Germline V gene lookup returns CDR1 SGHDT and CDR2 YYEEEE. This CDR3 has 15 amino acids. The CDR3 loop is CASSARSISLYEQYF. CDR3 DNA sequence: TGTGCCAGCAGCGCAAGATCTATCTCCCTATACGAGCAGTACTTC.

This sequence joins TRBV30 and TRBJ1-1; unclear D gene. The CDR3 spans 13 residues. The V gene's germline CDR1 is GTSNPN and CDR2 SVGIG (reference sequence). V was clipped by 8 bases and J by 1 base, with 14 bases between them. DNA of the CDR3: TGTGCCCGGTCAGGAGGGTCGAACACTGAAGCTTTCTTT. This encodes CARSGGSNTEAFF.

This chain joins TRBV7-9 and TRBJ2-7, with 9 bases aligning to TRBD2. Germline assignment: CDR1 SEHNR and CDR2 FQNEAQ (reference sequence). The trim removed 0 bases at V and 2 bases at J, leaving 2 bases unmatched. The CDR3 length is 15 residues. The chain's CDR3 is CASSLALAGPYEQYF. The CDR3 nucleotides read TGTGCCAGCAGCTTAGCTCTAGCGGGACCCTACGAGCAGTACTTC.

The genes are TRBV2 and TRBJ1-1; D is unclear. This CDR3 comprises 14 residues. The germline gives CDR1 SNHLY, CDR2 FYNNEI. Deletions cut 6 bases from V and 4 bases from J, with 15 bases between. The CDR3 sequence: CASSLARGSTEAFF. CDR3 DNA sequence: TGTGCCAGCAGCCTAGCTCGGGGTAGCACTGAAGCTTTCTTT.

This rearrangement joins TRBV28 to TRBJ1-2, with D maybe TRBD1 (5 bases). With 10 bases removed from V and 8 bases from J, the gap between germline ends came to 23 bases. CDR3 length: 14 residues. Germline assignment: CDR1 MDHEN and CDR2 SYDVKM. CDR3 loop: CATQGSPMIWGYTF. For the CDR3, the DNA is TGTGCCACCCAGGGATCGCCGATGATTTGGGGCTACACCTTC.

The gene calls are TRBV7-3 and TRBJ2-1; a possible D gene is TRBD1 (6 bases). This CDR3 region has 16 residues. Trimming took off 5 bases at V and 1 base at J, with 15 bases between the two ends. In germline, CDR1 is SGHTA, CDR2 FQGTGA. The CDR3 DNA is TGTGCCAGCAGCACGTTCGTGGGGGCTTCCTACAATGAGCAGTTCTTC. Translating gives CASSTFVGASYNEQFF.

V is TRBV5-1 and J is TRBJ2-2; perhaps TRBD1 as D (5 bases). V gave up 4 bases and J gave up 3 bases, with 10 bases separating them. CDR1 and CDR2 (germline): SGHRS, YFSETQ. This CDR3 is 14 amino acids long. Written as DNA, the CDR3 is TGCGCCAGCAGCCTCGGACAATACACCGGGGAGCTGTTTTTT. Translating gives CASSLGQYTGELFF.

The chain joins TRBV29-1 to TRBJ2-1, with 7 positions matching TRBD2. The CDR3 loop spans 13 amino acids. Germline V gene lookup returns CDR1 SQVTM and CDR2 ANQGSEA. Trimming took 8 bases from V and 3 from J; bases not matched to a gene: 7. In DNA form, the CDR3 reads TGCAGCTTGGCGGGAGAAGGCTACAATGAGCAGTTCTTC. This encodes CSLAGEGYNEQFF.

The rearrangement joins TRBV10-3 to TRBJ1-1, with TRBD1 matching 7 bases. The V and J ends lost 6 bases and 5 bases, in that order; junction bases with no gene match: 9. The CDR3 spans 14 residues. Germline CDR1 is ENHRY and CDR2 is SYGVKD. CDR3 sequence (DNA): TGTGCCATCAGATCAGACAGGGTGGAGACTGAAGCTTTCTTT. Translated, it gives CAIRSDRVETEAFF.